This T cell receptor (beta chain) comes out of a study of T cell changes during pregnancy in multiple sclerosis. Some clones are missing from TCRdb's copy, which holds only in-frame ones; the method was immunoSEQ multiplex PCR. This sample has around 100,000 clones, with about nine tenths found just once. The source was peripheral blood, collected after pregnancy. This clonotype originated in a female donor with multiple sclerosis, enrolled in a pregnancy study.

This CDR3 is CASSRVPGVAFF. DNA of the CDR3: TGTGCCAGCTCAAGAGTTCCCGGGGTGGCTTTCTTT. The chain combines TRBV6-6 with TRBJ1-1; D unclear. Germline V lookup: CDR1 MNHNY, CDR2 SVGAGI (reference sequence). Trimming pared 8 bases from V and 11 bases from J, leaving 18 bases between. CDR3 length equals 12 residues.